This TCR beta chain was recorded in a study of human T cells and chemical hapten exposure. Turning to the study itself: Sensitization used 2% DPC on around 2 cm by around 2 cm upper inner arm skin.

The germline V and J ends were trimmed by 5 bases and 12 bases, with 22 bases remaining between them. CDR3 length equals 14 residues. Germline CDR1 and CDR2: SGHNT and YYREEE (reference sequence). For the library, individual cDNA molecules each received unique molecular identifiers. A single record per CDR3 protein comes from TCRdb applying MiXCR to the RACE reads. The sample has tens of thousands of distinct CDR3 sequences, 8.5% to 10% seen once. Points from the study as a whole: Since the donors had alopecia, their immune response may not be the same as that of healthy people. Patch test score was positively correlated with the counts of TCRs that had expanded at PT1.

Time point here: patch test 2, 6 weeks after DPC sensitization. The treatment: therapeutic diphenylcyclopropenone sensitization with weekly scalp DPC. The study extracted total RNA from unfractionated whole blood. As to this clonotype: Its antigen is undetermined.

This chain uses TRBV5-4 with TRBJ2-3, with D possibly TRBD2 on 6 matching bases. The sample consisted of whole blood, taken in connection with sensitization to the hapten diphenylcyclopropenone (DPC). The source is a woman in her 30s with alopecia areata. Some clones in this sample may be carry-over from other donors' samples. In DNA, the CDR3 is TGTGCCAGCAGGCGAGGGCGGGGCCCCGATGTTCAGTATTTT. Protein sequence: CASRRGRGPDVQYF.